This entry describes one TCR beta chain. Its target is not known. The data derive from a study of T cells in narcolepsy. Study as a whole: Patients with NT1 or NT2 and healthy control donors were enrolled. Study results and limitations: Same-patient CSF and blood CD4+ T cell clonotypes included HCRT-specific and TRIB2-specific autoreactive ones.

Only in-frame clones appear in the TCRdb table, and some are missing; sequencing was by immunoSEQ multiplex PCR. The sample lists fewer than 40,000 clones; roughly nine tenths were seen once. The CDR3 contains 16 residues. Germline lookup yields CDR1 SGHTA and CDR2 FQGNSA. The V and J ends lost 4 bases and 7 bases, in that order; junction bases with no gene match: 7. The rearrangement uses TRBV7-2 and TRBJ2-2; TRBD2 matches at 12 bases. Specimen: CD45RA- memory CD4+ T cells from PBMCs. The clonotype was recovered from a human donor with narcolepsy. CDR3 protein: CASSSRTSGDVGELFF. For the CDR3, the DNA is TGTGCCAGCAGCTCCCGGACTAGCGGGGACGTCGGGGAGCTGTTTTTT. The complete variable domain, with remaining parts taken from reference TRBV7-2 and TRBJ2-2, reads GAGVSQSPSNKVTEKGKDVELRCDPISGHTALYWYRQSLGQGLEFLIYFQGNSAPDKSGLPSDRFSAERTGGSVSTLTIQRTQQEDSAVYLCASSSRTSGDVGELFFGEGSRLTVL.